This entry is about one T cell receptor (beta chain). Its matching antigen is unknown. The source of the sample is a study of blood T cells in healthy people across ages. General observations from the study: Naive T cell percentage and TCR beta diversity correlated strongly.

This CDR3 has 14 amino acids. Trimming took 1 base from V and 7 from J, leaving 13 bases between them. Germline assignment: CDR1 SGHTA and CDR2 FQGNSA. A second roughly 6 to 12 cycle PCR used barcoded and J-beta primers. A template-switch adaptor that had 12 random nucleotides put a tag on each cDNA molecule. Each CDR3 protein gets one entry after TCRdb re-called the 5' RACE reads with MiXCR. This table has some 550,000 distinct CDR3 sequences, roughly 43% appearing once. Ranging in age from roughly 6 to 100, the donors were healthy Caucasian individuals from Russia. The V and J genes are TRBV7-2 and TRBJ1-2; D might be TRBD1 (6 bases). The specimen sequenced was blood. This receptor was obtained from a man aged 80 or over in good health. CDR3 coding DNA: TGTGCCAGCAGCTTAGACACGGGGGCTAGTGGCTACACCTTC. It yields the protein CASSLDTGASGYTF.